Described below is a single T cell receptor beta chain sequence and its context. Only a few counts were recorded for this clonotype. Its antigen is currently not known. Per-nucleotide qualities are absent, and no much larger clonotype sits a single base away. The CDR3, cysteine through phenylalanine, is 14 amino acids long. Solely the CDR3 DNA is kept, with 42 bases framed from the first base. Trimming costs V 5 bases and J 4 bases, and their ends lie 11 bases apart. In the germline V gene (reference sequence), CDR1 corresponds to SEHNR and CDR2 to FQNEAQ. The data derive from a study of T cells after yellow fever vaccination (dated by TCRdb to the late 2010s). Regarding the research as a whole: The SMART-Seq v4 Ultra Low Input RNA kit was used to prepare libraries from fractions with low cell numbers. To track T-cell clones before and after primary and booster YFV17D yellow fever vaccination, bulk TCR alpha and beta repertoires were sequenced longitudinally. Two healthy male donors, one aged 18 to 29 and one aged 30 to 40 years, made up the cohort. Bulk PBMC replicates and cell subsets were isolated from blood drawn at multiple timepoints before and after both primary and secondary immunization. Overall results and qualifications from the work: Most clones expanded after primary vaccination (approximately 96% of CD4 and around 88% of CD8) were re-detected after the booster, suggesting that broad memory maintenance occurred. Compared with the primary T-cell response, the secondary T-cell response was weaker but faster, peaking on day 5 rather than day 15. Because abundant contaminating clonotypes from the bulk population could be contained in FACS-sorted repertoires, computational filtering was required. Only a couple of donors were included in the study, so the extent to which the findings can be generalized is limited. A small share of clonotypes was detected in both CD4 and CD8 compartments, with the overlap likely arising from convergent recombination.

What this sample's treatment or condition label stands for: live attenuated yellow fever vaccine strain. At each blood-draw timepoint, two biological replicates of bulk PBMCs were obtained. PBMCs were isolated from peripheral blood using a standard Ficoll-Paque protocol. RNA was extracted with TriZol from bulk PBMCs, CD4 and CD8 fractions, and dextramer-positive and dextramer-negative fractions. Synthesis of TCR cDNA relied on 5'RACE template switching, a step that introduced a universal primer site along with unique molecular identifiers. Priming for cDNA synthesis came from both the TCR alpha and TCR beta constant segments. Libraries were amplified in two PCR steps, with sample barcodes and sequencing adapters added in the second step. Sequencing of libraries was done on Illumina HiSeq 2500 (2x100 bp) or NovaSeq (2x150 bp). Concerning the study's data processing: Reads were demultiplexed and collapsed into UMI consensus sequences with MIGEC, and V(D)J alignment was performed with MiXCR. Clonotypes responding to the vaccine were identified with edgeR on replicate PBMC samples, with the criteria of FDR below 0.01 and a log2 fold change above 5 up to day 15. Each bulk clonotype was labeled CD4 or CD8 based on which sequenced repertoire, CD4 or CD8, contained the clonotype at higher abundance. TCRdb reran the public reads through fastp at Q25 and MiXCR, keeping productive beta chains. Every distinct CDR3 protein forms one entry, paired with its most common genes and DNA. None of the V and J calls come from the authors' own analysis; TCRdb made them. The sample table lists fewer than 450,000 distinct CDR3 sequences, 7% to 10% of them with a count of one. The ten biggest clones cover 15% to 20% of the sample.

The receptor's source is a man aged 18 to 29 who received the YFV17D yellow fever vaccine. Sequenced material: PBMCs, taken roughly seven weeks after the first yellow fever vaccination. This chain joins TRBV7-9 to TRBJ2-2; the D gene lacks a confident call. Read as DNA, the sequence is TGTGCCAGCAGCCTCGAGGCGGTCACCGGGGAGCTGTTTTTT. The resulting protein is CASSLEAVTGELFF.